Below, one T cell receptor (beta chain) is given with its context. As yet, its antigen is unknown. Germline assignment: CDR1 WNHNN and CDR2 SYGVQD (reference sequence). Trimming took 2 bases from V and 10 from J; bases not matched to a gene: 8. CDR3 size: 14 residues. These data come from a study of siplizumab effects on memory and regulatory T cells. The protocol was immunoSEQ multiplex PCR, while the TCRdb copy is restricted to in-frame clones and leaves out a portion. The profile covers roughly 92,000 clones, with about 93% appearing a single time and approximately 1.5% taken by the ten largest. Study results and caveats: A minor share of alloreactive clones matched unstimulated subsets.

The TCR comes from a human donor in good health. Sequenced: non-Treg CD4+ T cells sorted from blood. The chain joins TRBV10-1 to TRBJ2-1; 7 bases match TRBD2. The CDR3, as DNA: TGCGCCAGCAGTGAGGCGTTAGCGGGTGGGGAGCAGTTCTTC. The encoded protein is CASSEALAGGEQFF.